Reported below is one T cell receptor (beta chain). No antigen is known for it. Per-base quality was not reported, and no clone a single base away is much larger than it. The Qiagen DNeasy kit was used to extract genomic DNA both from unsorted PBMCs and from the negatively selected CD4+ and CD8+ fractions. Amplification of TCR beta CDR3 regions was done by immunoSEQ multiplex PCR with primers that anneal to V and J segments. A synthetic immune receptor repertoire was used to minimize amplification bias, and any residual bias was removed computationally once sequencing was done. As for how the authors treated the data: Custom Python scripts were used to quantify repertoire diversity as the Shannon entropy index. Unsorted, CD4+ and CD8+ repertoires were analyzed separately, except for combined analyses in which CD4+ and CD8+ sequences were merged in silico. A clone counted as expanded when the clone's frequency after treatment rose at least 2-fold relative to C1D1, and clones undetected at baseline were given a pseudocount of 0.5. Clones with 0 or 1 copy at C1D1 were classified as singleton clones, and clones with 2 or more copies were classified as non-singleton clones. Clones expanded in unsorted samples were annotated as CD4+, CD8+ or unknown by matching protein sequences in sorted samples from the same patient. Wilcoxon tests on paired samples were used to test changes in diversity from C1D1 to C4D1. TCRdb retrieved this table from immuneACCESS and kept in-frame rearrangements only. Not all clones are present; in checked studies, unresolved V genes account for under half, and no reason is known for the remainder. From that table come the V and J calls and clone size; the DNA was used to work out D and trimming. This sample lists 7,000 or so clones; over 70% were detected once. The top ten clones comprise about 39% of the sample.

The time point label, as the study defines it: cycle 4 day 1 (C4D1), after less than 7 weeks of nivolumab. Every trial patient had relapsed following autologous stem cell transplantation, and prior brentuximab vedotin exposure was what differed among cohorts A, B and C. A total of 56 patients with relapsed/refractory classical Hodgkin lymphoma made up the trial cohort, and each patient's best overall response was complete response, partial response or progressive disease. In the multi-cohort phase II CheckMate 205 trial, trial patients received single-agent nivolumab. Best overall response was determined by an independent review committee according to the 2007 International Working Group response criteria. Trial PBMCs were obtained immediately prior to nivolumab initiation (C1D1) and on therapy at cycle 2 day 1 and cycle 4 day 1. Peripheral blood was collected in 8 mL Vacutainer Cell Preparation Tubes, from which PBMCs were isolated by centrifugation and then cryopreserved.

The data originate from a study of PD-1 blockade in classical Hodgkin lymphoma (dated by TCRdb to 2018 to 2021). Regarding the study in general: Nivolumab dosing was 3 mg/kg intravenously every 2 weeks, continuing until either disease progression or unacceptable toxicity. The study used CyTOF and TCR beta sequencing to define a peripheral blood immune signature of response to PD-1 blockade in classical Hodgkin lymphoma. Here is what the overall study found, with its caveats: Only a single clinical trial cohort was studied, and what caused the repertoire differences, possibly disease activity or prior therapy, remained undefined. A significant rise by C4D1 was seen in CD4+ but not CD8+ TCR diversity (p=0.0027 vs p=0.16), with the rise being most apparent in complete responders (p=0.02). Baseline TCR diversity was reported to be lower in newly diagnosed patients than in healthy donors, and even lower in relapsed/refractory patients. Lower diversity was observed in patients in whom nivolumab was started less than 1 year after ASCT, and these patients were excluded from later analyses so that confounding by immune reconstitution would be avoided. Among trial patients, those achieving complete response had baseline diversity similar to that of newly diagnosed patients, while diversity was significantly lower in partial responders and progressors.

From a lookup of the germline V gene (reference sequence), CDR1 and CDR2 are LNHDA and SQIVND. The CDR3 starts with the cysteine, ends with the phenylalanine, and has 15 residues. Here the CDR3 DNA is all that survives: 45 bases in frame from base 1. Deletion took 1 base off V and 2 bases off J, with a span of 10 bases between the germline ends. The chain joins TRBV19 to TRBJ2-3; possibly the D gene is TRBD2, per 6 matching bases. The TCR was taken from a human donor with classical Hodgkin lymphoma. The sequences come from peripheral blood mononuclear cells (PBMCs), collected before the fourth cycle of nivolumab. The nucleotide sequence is TGTGCCAGTAGTATAGTTAGCGGAACCACAGATACGCAGTATTTT. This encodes CASSIVSGTTDTQYF. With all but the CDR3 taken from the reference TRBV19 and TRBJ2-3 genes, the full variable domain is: DGGITQSPKYLFRKEGQNVTLSCEQNLNHDAMYWYRQDPGQGLRLIYYSQIVNDFQKGDIAEGYSVSREKKESFPLTVTSAQKNPTAFYLCASSIVSGTTDTQYFGPGTRLTVL.